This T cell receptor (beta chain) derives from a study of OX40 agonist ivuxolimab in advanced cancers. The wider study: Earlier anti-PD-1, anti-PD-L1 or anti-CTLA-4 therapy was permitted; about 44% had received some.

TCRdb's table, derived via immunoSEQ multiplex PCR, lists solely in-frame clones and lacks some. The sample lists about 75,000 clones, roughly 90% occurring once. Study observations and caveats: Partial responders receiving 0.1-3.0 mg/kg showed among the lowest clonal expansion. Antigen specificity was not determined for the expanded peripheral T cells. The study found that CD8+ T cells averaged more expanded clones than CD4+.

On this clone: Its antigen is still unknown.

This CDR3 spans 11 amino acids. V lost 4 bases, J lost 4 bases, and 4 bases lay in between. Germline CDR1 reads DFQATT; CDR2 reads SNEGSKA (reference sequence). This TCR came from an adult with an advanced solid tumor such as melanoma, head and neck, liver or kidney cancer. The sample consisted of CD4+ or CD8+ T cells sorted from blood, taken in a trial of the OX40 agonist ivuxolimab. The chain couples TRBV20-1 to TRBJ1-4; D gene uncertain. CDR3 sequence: CSAKDNEKLFF. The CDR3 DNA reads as TGCAGTGCTAAGGATAATGAAAAACTGTTTTTT.